Included here is one TCR beta chain sequence, with context. Other DNA sequences in this sample translate to the same CDR3. The sample belongs to a study of T cells in women clearing cervical HPV infection. Some clones are missing from TCRdb's copy, which holds only in-frame ones; the method was immunoSEQ multiplex PCR. Its listing shows tens of thousands of clones. Sequencing was carried out using blood buffy coat. This sequence was found in a woman aged 18-70 years with a cervical HPV16 infection that either progressed to CIN3+ or cleared (not recorded which).

Here the CDR3 reads CSARRRDTEAFF. CDR3 DNA, as far as it was read: TGCAGTGCTAGGCGCAGGGACACTGAA. The chain uses TRBV20-1 and TRBJ1-1; D perhaps matches TRBD1 (5 bases). The read falls 3 residues short of the CDR3 end, and the missing part is taken from the germline J gene. The CDR3 runs to 12 residues. V dropped 3 bases and J dropped 3 bases, with 8 bases sitting between them. Germline loops: CDR1 DFQATT, CDR2 SNEGSKA (reference sequence).